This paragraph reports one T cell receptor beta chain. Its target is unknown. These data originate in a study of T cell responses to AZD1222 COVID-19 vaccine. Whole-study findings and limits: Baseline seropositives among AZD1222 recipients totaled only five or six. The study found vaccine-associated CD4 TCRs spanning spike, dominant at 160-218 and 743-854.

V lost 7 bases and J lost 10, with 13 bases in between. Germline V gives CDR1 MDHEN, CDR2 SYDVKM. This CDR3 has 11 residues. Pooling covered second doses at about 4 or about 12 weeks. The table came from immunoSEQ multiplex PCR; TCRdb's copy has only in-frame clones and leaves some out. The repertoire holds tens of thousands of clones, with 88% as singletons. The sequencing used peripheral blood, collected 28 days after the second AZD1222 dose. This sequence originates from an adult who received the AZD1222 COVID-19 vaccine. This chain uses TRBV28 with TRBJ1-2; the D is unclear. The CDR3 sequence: CASTYKKIYTF. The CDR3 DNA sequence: TGTGCCAGCACGTACAAAAAGATCTACACCTTC.